This T cell receptor (beta chain) is from a study of spatial heterogeneity in lung cancer. Overall study findings and caveats: Ubiquitous expanded TCR counts tracked ubiquitous nonsynonymous mutations; regional expanded TCR counts tracked regional nonsynonymous mutations. In tumors, expanded intratumoral alpha and beta TCR counts tracked mutation counts.

Time point noted: sample taken at primary tumor resection. Untreated early-stage non-small cell lung cancer patients, fewer than 85 in total, were the donors. This clonotype is medium-sized (0.01 to 0.1%) within its sample. What it binds is not known. With the library built for alpha chains, this beta chain is off target and its frequency is not meaningful. TCRdb used MiXCR to reprocess the 5' RACE reads, holding one entry per CDR3 protein. The sample has approximately 2,700 distinct CDR3 sequences, roughly 49% seen once; the top ten hold about 60%. The specimen comprised lung tumor tissue, sampled at surgery. The sequence derives from a male donor with early-stage non-small cell lung cancer.

DNA for the CDR3: TGTGCCAGCACCCGAAGCAATGAGCAGTTCTTC. Protein sequence: CASTRSNEQFF. The chain combines TRBV7-2 with TRBJ2-1; the D is unclear. Germline V lookup: CDR1 SGHTA, CDR2 FQGNSA. V shed 7 bases and J shed 6 bases, with 7 bases lying between them. The CDR3 loop spans 11 amino acids.